A selection of T cell receptor beta chains follows, all from one sample in a study of blood T cell repertoires in COVID-19. TCRdb keeps only in-frame clones here, not all; method: immunoSEQ multiplex PCR. The repertoire has over 200,000 clones, 87% of them found once; the top ten carry under 2.5%. Specimen: peripheral blood. These receptors all come from a man in his forties or fifties with active or convalescent COVID-19. Each CDR3 is given with its conserved first and last residue. D genes are given only for firm matches. Size tells how often a clone was seen (once, few, many) or the class of an expanded clone, and some rows leave it out.

J gene: TRBJ2-1
V gene: TRBV5-1
D gene: TRBD1
clone size: .
CDR3 DNA: TGCGCCAGCAGCTCCCGGACAGGGCGGCAAAGTGAGCAGTTCTTC
CDR3 protein: CASSSRTGRQSEQFF

J gene: TRBJ2-5
V gene: TRBV6-2/TRBV6-3
D gene: TRBD2
clone size: few
CDR3 DNA: TGTGCCAGCAGTAAACTAGCGGGGAGAGAGACCCAGTACTTC
CDR3 protein: CASSKLAGRETQYF

J gene: TRBJ1-4
V gene: TRBV5-1
D gene: .
clone size: .
CDR3 DNA: TGCGCCAGCAGCTTTGCGCCTAATGAAAAACTGTTTTTT
CDR3 protein: CASSFAPNEKLFF

J gene: TRBJ1-1
V gene: TRBV11-3
D gene: .
clone size: .
CDR3 DNA: TGTGCCAGCAGCTTAGATATGAACACTGAAGCTTTCTTT
CDR3 protein: CASSLDMNTEAFF

J gene: TRBJ1-6
V gene: TRBV7-2
D gene: .
clone size: once
CDR3 DNA: TGTGCCAGCAGATGGGGGGGGGAATCACCCCTCCACTTT
CDR3 protein: CASRWGGESPLHF

J gene: TRBJ2-2
V gene: TRBV27
D gene: TRBD1
clone size: .
CDR3 DNA: TGTGCCAGCAGTCCAGGAGGCGGACAGGGGTACACCGGGGAGCTGTTTTTT
CDR3 protein: CASSPGGGQGYTGELFF

J gene: TRBJ2-7
V gene: TRBV19
D gene: TRBD1
clone size: .
CDR3 DNA: TGTGCCAGTAGTATGGGACAGGGGATGGGAGGCTACGAGCAGTACTTC
CDR3 protein: CASSMGQGMGGYEQYF

J gene: TRBJ2-1
V gene: TRBV5-6
D gene: TRBD2
clone size: .
CDR3 DNA: TGTGCCAGCAGCGAGGGACTAGCGAGATTCAATGAGCAGTTCTTC
CDR3 protein: CASSEGLARFNEQFF

J gene: TRBJ1-6
V gene: TRBV2
D gene: .
clone size: .
CDR3 DNA: TGTGCCAGCAGTGCGATGGGCAGGGCTTCACCCCTCCACTTT
CDR3 protein: CASSAMGRASPLHF

J gene: TRBJ2-5
V gene: TRBV29-1
D gene: TRBD2
clone size: .
CDR3 DNA: TGCAGCGTCGGGGCCCTCCTTAGCGGGAGCCAGTACTTC
CDR3 protein: CSVGALLSGSQYF

J gene: TRBJ2-7
V gene: TRBV11-3
D gene: .
clone size: .
CDR3 DNA: TGTGCCAGCAGCTTAGGAACACAGGGTCGGCACGAGCAGTACTTC
CDR3 protein: CASSLGTQGRHEQYF

J gene: TRBJ1-1
V gene: TRBV19
D gene: .
clone size: .
CDR3 DNA: TGTGCCAGTAGTATAAGCTTCACTGAAGCTTTCTTT
CDR3 protein: CASSISFTEAFF

J gene: TRBJ1-4
V gene: TRBV16
D gene: .
clone size: .
CDR3 DNA: TGTGCCAGCAGCCACGTGGGTTGGCAGGCTGAAAAACTGTTTTTT
CDR3 protein: CASSHVGWQAEKLFF

J gene: TRBJ1-5
V gene: TRBV15
D gene: .
clone size: .
CDR3 DNA: TGTGCCACCAGCAGAGTTTTTGGGGGGGATCAGCCCCAGCATTTT
CDR3 protein: CATSRVFGGDQPQHF

J gene: TRBJ2-7
V gene: TRBV5-1
D gene: TRBD1
clone size: .
CDR3 DNA: TGCGCCAGCAGCTTGGCCTCCGGGACAGGCACCTACGAGCAGTACTTC
CDR3 protein: CASSLASGTGTYEQYF

J gene: TRBJ1-2
V gene: TRBV28
D gene: .
clone size: .
CDR3 DNA: TGTGCCAGCAGTCTGAGACGTCAACCCACCGCAGCGGGCTATGGCTACACCTTC
CDR3 protein: CASSLRRQPTAAGYGYTF

J gene: TRBJ2-1
V gene: TRBV5-4
D gene: .
clone size: .
CDR3 DNA: TGTGCCAGCAGCCGTAGCGTAAGCTCCTACAATGAGCAGTTCTTC
CDR3 protein: CASSRSVSSYNEQFF

J gene: TRBJ2-1
V gene: TRBV6-1
D gene: .
clone size: .
CDR3 DNA: TGTGCCAGCAGTGAATATCGGGGAACCTACAATGAGCAGTTCTTC
CDR3 protein: CASSEYRGTYNEQFF

J gene: TRBJ2-7
V gene: TRBV27
D gene: .
clone size: .
CDR3 DNA: TGTGCCAGCAGTTCGCGCGGGGGCAGTAGCTACGAGCAGTACTTC
CDR3 protein: CASSSRGGSSYEQYF

J gene: TRBJ1-5
V gene: TRBV27
D gene: .
clone size: .
CDR3 DNA: TGTGCCAGCAGTTTAAGTCGGGGAGGGGGATATAGCAATCAGCCCCAGCATTTT
CDR3 protein: CASSLSRGGGYSNQPQHF

J gene: TRBJ2-7
V gene: TRBV27
D gene: .
clone size: few
CDR3 DNA: TGTGCCAGCAGTATTACAGGAGCCTACGAGCAGTACTTC
CDR3 protein: CASSITGAYEQYF

J gene: TRBJ2-1
V gene: TRBV6-5
D gene: .
clone size: .
CDR3 DNA: TGTGCCACAATAGGCAGGGGATCCTACAATGAGCAGTTCTTC
CDR3 protein: CATIGRGSYNEQFF

J gene: TRBJ2-1
V gene: TRBV7-9
D gene: .
clone size: .
CDR3 DNA: TGTGCCAGCCTAGCAGATTCCTACAATGAGCAGTTCTTC
CDR3 protein: CASLADSYNEQFF

J gene: TRBJ2-1
V gene: TRBV5-1
D gene: TRBD2
clone size: .
CDR3 DNA: TGCGCCAGCAGCTTGGCGGGACTAGCGGGAGCGGGTGAGCAGTTCTTC
CDR3 protein: CASSLAGLAGAGEQFF

J gene: TRBJ2-2
V gene: TRBV27
D gene: .
clone size: .
CDR3 DNA: TGTGCCAGCAGTTTAGGCATCACCGGGGAGCTGTTTTTT
CDR3 protein: CASSLGITGELFF

J gene: TRBJ2-1
V gene: TRBV3-1/TRBV3-2
D gene: TRBD2
clone size: .
CDR3 DNA: TGTGCCAGCAGCCAACGGACTAGCCGGGGTGAGCAGTTCTTC
CDR3 protein: CASSQRTSRGEQFF

J gene: TRBJ1-5
V gene: TRBV7-2
D gene: TRBD1
clone size: .
CDR3 DNA: TGTGCCAGCAGCCCCCGAGGGGGACAGAGCAATCAGCCCCAGCATTTT
CDR3 protein: CASSPRGGQSNQPQHF

J gene: TRBJ1-2
V gene: TRBV19
D gene: .
clone size: few
CDR3 DNA: TGTGCCAGTAGTATCCCCAGGGTGCACTATGGCTACACCTTC
CDR3 protein: CASSIPRVHYGYTF

J gene: TRBJ1-6
V gene: TRBV5-8
D gene: .
clone size: few
CDR3 DNA: TGTGCCAGCACCTCTTGGGGGGGTAATTCACCCCTCCACTTT
CDR3 protein: CASTSWGGNSPLHF

J gene: TRBJ1-1
V gene: TRBV29-1
D gene: .
clone size: .
CDR3 DNA: TGCAGCGTTGAAGCCAGGCCGAACACTGAAGCTTTCTTT
CDR3 protein: CSVEARPNTEAFF

J gene: TRBJ2-2
V gene: TRBV5-1
D gene: TRBD2
clone size: .
CDR3 DNA: TGCGCCAGCAGCTCGGGAGAGCGGGGGCTAACCGGGGAGCTGTTTTTT
CDR3 protein: CASSSGERGLTGELFF

J gene: TRBJ2-7
V gene: TRBV28
D gene: .
clone size: .
CDR3 DNA: TGTGCCAGCAGTTTGACAGTTCGAAACCCTGGCTCCTACGAGCAGTACTTC
CDR3 protein: CASSLTVRNPGSYEQYF

J gene: TRBJ2-5
V gene: TRBV5-6
D gene: .
clone size: .
CDR3 DNA: TGTGCCAGCAGCTTACTCCTTCAAGAGACCCAGTACTTC
CDR3 protein: CASSLLLQETQYF

J gene: TRBJ1-1
V gene: TRBV27
D gene: .
clone size: .
CDR3 DNA: TGTGCCAGCAGTTTCCTGACAGCAAACACTGAAGCTTTCTTT
CDR3 protein: CASSFLTANTEAFF

J gene: TRBJ2-7
V gene: TRBV11-2
D gene: TRBD2
clone size: .
CDR3 DNA: TGTGCCAGCAGGTTAAGGACTAGCGGGATCGACGAGCAGTACTTC
CDR3 protein: CASRLRTSGIDEQYF

J gene: TRBJ2-7
V gene: TRBV2
D gene: TRBD2
clone size: .
CDR3 DNA: TGTGCCAGCAGGGTAGCGGGAGACGAGCAGTACTTC
CDR3 protein: CASRVAGDEQYF

J gene: TRBJ1-1
V gene: TRBV10-2
D gene: .
clone size: once
CDR3 DNA: TGCGCCAGCAGGGCCAGACCCGGGGTGGTGAACACTGAAGCTTTCTTT
CDR3 protein: CASRARPGVVNTEAFF

J gene: TRBJ2-5
V gene: TRBV9
D gene: .
clone size: .
CDR3 DNA: TGTGCCAGCAGCGTAGTCTCGCAGGTTTCGGGGGAGACCCAGTACTTC
CDR3 protein: CASSVVSQVSGETQYF

J gene: TRBJ2-1
V gene: TRBV7-3
D gene: TRBD1
clone size: .
CDR3 DNA: TGTGCCAGCAGCCCGGGACAGGGGCCCTTTGAGCAGTTCTTC
CDR3 protein: CASSPGQGPFEQFF

J gene: TRBJ2-1
V gene: TRBV7-9
D gene: TRBD2
clone size: .
CDR3 DNA: TGTGCCAGCAGCTTAGGACTAGCGGGGGGGCATAGTGAGCAGTTCTTC
CDR3 protein: CASSLGLAGGHSEQFF

J gene: TRBJ1-4
V gene: TRBV15
D gene: .
clone size: .
CDR3 DNA: TGTGCCACCAGCAGAGACCGACAGTTTAATGAAAAACTGTTTTTT
CDR3 protein: CATSRDRQFNEKLFF

J gene: TRBJ2-7
V gene: TRBV13
D gene: .
clone size: once
CDR3 DNA: TGTGCCAGCAGCGAGCGAGAGACAGGCCCCTACGAGCAGTACTTC
CDR3 protein: CASSERETGPYEQYF

J gene: TRBJ1-2
V gene: TRBV19
D gene: TRBD1
clone size: .
CDR3 DNA: TGTGCCAGCCGTGGGACAGGGAAAAACTATGGCTACACCTTC
CDR3 protein: CASRGTGKNYGYTF

J gene: TRBJ2-7
V gene: TRBV2
D gene: TRBD1
clone size: .
CDR3 DNA: TGTGCCAGCGACAGGGGGCGATTGAACGAGCAGTACTTC
CDR3 protein: CASDRGRLNEQYF

J gene: TRBJ2-7
V gene: TRBV19
D gene: TRBD1
clone size: once
CDR3 DNA: TGTGCCAGTAGTCCCTCAGGAGCAGGGGGCTACGAGCAGTACTTC
CDR3 protein: CASSPSGAGGYEQYF

J gene: TRBJ2-7
V gene: TRBV11-2
D gene: .
clone size: .
CDR3 DNA: TGTGCCAGCAGCTCCCCTCGTGAAGGAGGGTGGTACGAGCAGTACTTC
CDR3 protein: CASSSPREGGWYEQYF

J gene: TRBJ2-2
V gene: TRBV30
D gene: .
clone size: .
CDR3 DNA: TGTGCCTGGACAGGGGTCGGCGGGGAGCTGTTTTTT
CDR3 protein: CAWTGVGGELFF

J gene: TRBJ2-6
V gene: TRBV2
D gene: .
clone size: .
CDR3 DNA: TGTGCCAGATCGAGCTCTGGGGCCAACGTCCTGACTTTC
CDR3 protein: CARSSSGANVLTF

J gene: TRBJ2-7
V gene: TRBV2
D gene: .
clone size: .
CDR3 DNA: TGTGCCAGCACAGGGCTGAGCTACGAGCAGTACTTC
CDR3 protein: CASTGLSYEQYF

J gene: TRBJ2-7
V gene: TRBV6-1
D gene: TRBD1
clone size: .
CDR3 DNA: TGTGCCAGCAGGGACCGGGACAGGGGTGGCGAGCAGTACTTC
CDR3 protein: CASRDRDRGGEQYF

J gene: TRBJ2-1
V gene: TRBV6-1
D gene: .
clone size: .
CDR3 DNA: TGTGCCAGCAGTGAAGAGGGACTGTACAATGAGCAGTTCTTC
CDR3 protein: CASSEEGLYNEQFF

J gene: TRBJ1-2
V gene: TRBV29-1
D gene: .
clone size: .
CDR3 DNA: TGCAGCGTTGTAAGACAGGTGCCTAACTATGGCTACACCTTC
CDR3 protein: CSVVRQVPNYGYTF

J gene: TRBJ2-6
V gene: TRBV28
D gene: TRBD2
clone size: .
CDR3 DNA: TGTGCCAGCAGTTTATACGGGCTAGCGGGAGGCTCTTCTGGGGCCAACGTCCTGACTTTC
CDR3 protein: CASSLYGLAGGSSGANVLTF

J gene: TRBJ2-4
V gene: TRBV5-1
D gene: TRBD1
clone size: .
CDR3 DNA: TGCGCCAGCAGCTTGGGGTCGGGACAGGGGGGTTTATCCAAAAACATTCAGTACTTC
CDR3 protein: CASSLGSGQGGLSKNIQYF